One and the same sample provided the 19 T cell receptor beta chains below, sequenced in a study of breast tumors, draining lymph nodes, adjacent tissues. Via MiXCR, TCRdb re-called the multiplex PCR reads, giving one row per CDR3 protein. The sample has 200,000 to 300,000 distinct CDR3 sequences, over 25% seen once. Axillary draining lymph nodes of breast cancer patients supplied the node samples. Material for sequencing was axillary lymph node tissue. The receptors derive from a female donor with breast cancer. Some clones in this sample may be carry-over from other donors' samples.

This clonotype was recorded many times. The chain carries TRBV5-5 and TRBJ2-3; the match to TRBD2 covers 10 bases. Trimming removed 4 bases from V and 4 bases from J; junction bases left unmatched: 3. The CDR3 has 14 residues. Germline V gene lookup returns CDR1 SGHKS and CDR2 YYEKEE (reference sequence). CDR3 sequence (DNA): TGTGCCAGCAGCCTAGCGGGAGAGGCAGATACGCAGTATTTT. It translates to CASSLAGEADTQYF.

V is TRBV6-5 and J is TRBJ1-5; D possibly corresponds to TRBD1 (6 bases). There are 13 residues in the CDR3. Trimming removed 4 bases at V and 5 bases at J, with 9 bases between. The germline V gene has CDR1 MNHEY and CDR2 SVGAGI. CDR3 region: CASSSGGDQPQHF. CDR3 DNA sequence: TGTGCCAGCAGTTCGGGGGGCGATCAGCCCCAGCATTTT.

This clonotype has ten or more counts. The chain couples TRBV20-1 to TRBJ2-7; 10 bases fit TRBD1. With 4 bases clipped from V and 3 bases from J, the junction kept 18 bases outside the gene matches. The CDR3 extends over 18 amino acids. The germline gives CDR1 DFQATT, CDR2 SNEGSKA (reference sequence). For the CDR3, the DNA is TGCAGTGCTAATGGTCCTCCGGGACAGGGGACGGCCGACTACGAGCAGTACTTC. It is translated as CSANGPPGQGTADYEQYF.

As concerns this clonotype: The junction departs from the called germline gene at one end, perhaps through a read error. The chain employs TRBV4-3 and TRBJ1-6; D not resolved. Germline V lookup: CDR1 LGHNA, CDR2 YSLEER. CDR3 length: 14 amino acids. CDR3 residues: CASGQDVRNSSLHF. In nucleotides, the CDR3 is TGCGCCAGCGGCCAAGATGTTAGGAATTCATCCCTCCACTTT.

This clonotype was picked up many times. V gene TRBV4-3 combines with J gene TRBJ2-7; D gene ambiguous. Germline V gene data show CDR1 as LGHNA and CDR2 as YSLEER. This CDR3 is 13 amino acids long. The germline V and J ends were trimmed by 0 bases and 4 bases, with 7 bases remaining between them. Written as DNA, the CDR3 is TGCGCCAGCAGCCAAGATGTTGGTTACGAGCAGTACTTC. As protein: CASSQDVGYEQYF.

This clonotype came up many times. The rearrangement links TRBV9 to TRBJ2-1, with 12 nucleotides matching TRBD2. Germline CDR1 reads SGDLS; CDR2 reads YYNGEE. After removal of 4 bases from V and 6 bases from J, the junction contained 5 bases not matched to a gene. This CDR3 spans 15 amino acids. The CDR3 coding sequence is TGTGCCAGCAGCATTAGGACTAGCGGGATCAATGAGCAGTTCTTC. Protein sequence: CASSIRTSGINEQFF.

This chain uses TRBV12-3 or TRBV12-4 with TRBJ2-5, with 12 bases fitting TRBD2. Unmatched junction bases numbered 5, after V lost 6 bases and J lost 9 bases. CDR3 size: 13 residues. The CDR3 DNA reads as TGTGCCAGCAGCTCTAGCGGGAGGGAAGCCCAGTACTTC. Translated, it gives CASSSSGREAQYF.

This clonotype was observed many times. This chain connects TRBV12-3 or TRBV12-4 to TRBJ2-1; 7 bases align to TRBD2. The CDR3 spans 14 residues. The V segment lost 6 bases and the J segment 2 bases; nucleotides outside the gene matches: 4. This chain's CDR3 is CASSFSGPYNEQFF. CDR3 bases: TGTGCCAGCAGCTTTAGCGGGCCCTACAATGAGCAGTTCTTC.

Points on this clonotype: A much larger clone differs by one base, so this may be a read error. The CDR3 does not close with the conserved phenylalanine or tryptophan, likely indicating a read error. CDR3 region: CASSFGGRGYNEQFS. The CDR3, as DNA: TGTGCCAGCAGCTTCGGGGGGAGAGGGTACAATGAGCAGTTCTCC. V is TRBV5-5 and J is TRBJ2-1, with 7 bases aligning to TRBD2. V gave up 2 bases and J gave up 4 bases; unmatched junction bases: 6. Germline V gene lookup returns CDR1 SGHKS and CDR2 YYEKEE (reference sequence). This CDR3 region has 15 residues.

CDR3: CASSYDAHWGRPGELFF. Here the CDR3 DNA reads TGTGCCAGCAGTTATGACGCGCATTGGGGGCGACCCGGGGAGCTGTTTTTT. This chain joins TRBV6-2 or TRBV6-3 and TRBJ2-2, with a weak D call TRBD1 (6 bases). The V gene lost 3 bases and the J gene lost 6 bases, with 20 bases spanning the gap. The CDR3 loop spans 17 amino acids. Germline values: CDR1 MNHEY, CDR2 SVGEGT.

This chain links TRBV29-1 with TRBJ2-2; D possibly corresponds to TRBD1 (5 bases). Germline CDR1 SQVTM, CDR2 ANQGSEA. V lost 7 bases and J 0 bases, leaving 15 bases between the germline ends. The CDR3 is 15 residues long. The DNA for the CDR3 is TGCAGCGGTCCCCAGGGCTGTGCGAACACCGGGGAGCTGTTTTTT. This translates into CSGPQGCANTGELFF.

Worth noting for this clonotype: One end of the junction fails to match germline, which may point to a read error. V is TRBV14 and J is TRBJ2-5, with D tentatively TRBD2 (6 bases). Germline assignment: CDR1 SGHDN and CDR2 FVKESK. The CDR3 is 14 residues long. This CDR3 is CASSPRRGQETQSF. The CDR3 DNA sequence: TGTGCCAGCTCACCACGGCGGGGCCAAGAGACCCAGTCCTTC. The entire variable domain, with the rest obtained from reference TRBV14 and TRBJ2-5, is as follows: EAGVTQFPSHSVIEKGQTVTLRCDPISGHDNLYWYRRVMGKEIKFLLHFVKESKQDESGMPNNRFLAERTGGTYSTLKVQPAELEDSGVYFCASSPRRGQETQSFGPGTRLLVL.

This clonotype was counted many times. J is TRBJ2-1 and V is TRBV30; 9 bases agree with TRBD1. The length of the CDR3 is 14 residues. V gave up 5 bases and J gave up 8 bases; unmatched junction bases: 10. From germline, CDR1 is GTSNPN and CDR2 SVGIG (reference sequence). The CDR3 sequence: CAWDPGQGWDEQFF. The CDR3 DNA follows: TGTGCCTGGGACCCGGGACAGGGATGGGATGAGCAGTTCTTC.

In this sample, this clonotype turned up many times. The rearrangement joins TRBV20-1 to TRBJ2-1; 8 nucleotides line up with TRBD1. V lost 4 bases and J lost 7; bases outside the gene matches: 21. Germline CDR1 is DFQATT and CDR2 is SNEGSKA (reference sequence). The CDR3 is 18 amino acids. The CDR3 DNA is TGCAGTGCTATCCCAGGTCTTGCGGCAGGACAGGGAGGAAATGAGCAGTTCTTC. It specifies CSAIPGLAAGQGGNEQFF.

In this sample, this clonotype turned up many times. This chain uses TRBV20-1 with TRBJ1-2; D is unclear. V lost 6 bases and J lost 5, with 13 bases in between. CDR1 is DFQATT, CDR2 SNEGSKA, per germline (reference sequence). This CDR3 has 12 amino acids. CDR3 in DNA: TGCAGTGCGACTCGGACCGAATATGGCTACACCTTC. Its protein is CSATRTEYGYTF.

The table lists this clonotype with many counts. This chain joins TRBV20-1 and TRBJ2-3; no definite D call. CDR1 is DFQATT, CDR2 SNEGSKA, per germline (reference sequence). The CDR3 spans 13 residues. V lost 0 bases and J lost 5, with 9 bases in between. The chain's CDR3 is CSAREFGGDTQYF. DNA of the CDR3: TGCAGTGCTAGAGAGTTTGGCGGAGATACGCAGTATTTT.

This clonotype was seen many times. The chain uses TRBV7-3 and TRBJ2-7; D not resolved. The CDR3 runs to 12 residues. Trimming cost V 5 bases and J 4 bases, with 9 bases left between them. Germline V gene data show CDR1 as SGHTA and CDR2 as FQGTGA. In DNA form, the CDR3 reads TGTGCCAGCAGCCACAGATATTACGAGCAGTACTTC. This encodes CASSHRYYEQYF.

The CDR3 sequence: CASSPGTSGPSSYNEQFF. In DNA, the CDR3 is TGTGCCAGCAGCCCCGGGACTAGCGGACCGAGCTCCTACAATGAGCAGTTCTTC. The V gene is TRBV6-2 or TRBV6-3, the J gene TRBJ2-1; the match to TRBD2 covers 11 bases. This CDR3 spans 18 amino acids. V lost 6 bases and J lost 0; bases outside the gene matches: 10. Germline lookup yields CDR1 MNHEY and CDR2 SVGEGT.

This clonotype was counted a few times. A read error is possible here, since a much larger clone lies one base away. The rearrangement uses TRBV20-1 and TRBJ1-6; TRBD1 matches at 9 bases. The junction had 11 bases not matched to a gene; V was cut back by 5 bases and J by 6 bases. The CDR3 is made up of 16 amino acids. Per germline, CDR1 DFQATT and CDR2 SNEGSKA (reference sequence). For the CDR3, the DNA is TGCAGTGCTCGTAAACAGGGGGCTTCGGCTAATTCACCCCTCCACTTT. The encoded protein is CSARKQGASANSPLHF.